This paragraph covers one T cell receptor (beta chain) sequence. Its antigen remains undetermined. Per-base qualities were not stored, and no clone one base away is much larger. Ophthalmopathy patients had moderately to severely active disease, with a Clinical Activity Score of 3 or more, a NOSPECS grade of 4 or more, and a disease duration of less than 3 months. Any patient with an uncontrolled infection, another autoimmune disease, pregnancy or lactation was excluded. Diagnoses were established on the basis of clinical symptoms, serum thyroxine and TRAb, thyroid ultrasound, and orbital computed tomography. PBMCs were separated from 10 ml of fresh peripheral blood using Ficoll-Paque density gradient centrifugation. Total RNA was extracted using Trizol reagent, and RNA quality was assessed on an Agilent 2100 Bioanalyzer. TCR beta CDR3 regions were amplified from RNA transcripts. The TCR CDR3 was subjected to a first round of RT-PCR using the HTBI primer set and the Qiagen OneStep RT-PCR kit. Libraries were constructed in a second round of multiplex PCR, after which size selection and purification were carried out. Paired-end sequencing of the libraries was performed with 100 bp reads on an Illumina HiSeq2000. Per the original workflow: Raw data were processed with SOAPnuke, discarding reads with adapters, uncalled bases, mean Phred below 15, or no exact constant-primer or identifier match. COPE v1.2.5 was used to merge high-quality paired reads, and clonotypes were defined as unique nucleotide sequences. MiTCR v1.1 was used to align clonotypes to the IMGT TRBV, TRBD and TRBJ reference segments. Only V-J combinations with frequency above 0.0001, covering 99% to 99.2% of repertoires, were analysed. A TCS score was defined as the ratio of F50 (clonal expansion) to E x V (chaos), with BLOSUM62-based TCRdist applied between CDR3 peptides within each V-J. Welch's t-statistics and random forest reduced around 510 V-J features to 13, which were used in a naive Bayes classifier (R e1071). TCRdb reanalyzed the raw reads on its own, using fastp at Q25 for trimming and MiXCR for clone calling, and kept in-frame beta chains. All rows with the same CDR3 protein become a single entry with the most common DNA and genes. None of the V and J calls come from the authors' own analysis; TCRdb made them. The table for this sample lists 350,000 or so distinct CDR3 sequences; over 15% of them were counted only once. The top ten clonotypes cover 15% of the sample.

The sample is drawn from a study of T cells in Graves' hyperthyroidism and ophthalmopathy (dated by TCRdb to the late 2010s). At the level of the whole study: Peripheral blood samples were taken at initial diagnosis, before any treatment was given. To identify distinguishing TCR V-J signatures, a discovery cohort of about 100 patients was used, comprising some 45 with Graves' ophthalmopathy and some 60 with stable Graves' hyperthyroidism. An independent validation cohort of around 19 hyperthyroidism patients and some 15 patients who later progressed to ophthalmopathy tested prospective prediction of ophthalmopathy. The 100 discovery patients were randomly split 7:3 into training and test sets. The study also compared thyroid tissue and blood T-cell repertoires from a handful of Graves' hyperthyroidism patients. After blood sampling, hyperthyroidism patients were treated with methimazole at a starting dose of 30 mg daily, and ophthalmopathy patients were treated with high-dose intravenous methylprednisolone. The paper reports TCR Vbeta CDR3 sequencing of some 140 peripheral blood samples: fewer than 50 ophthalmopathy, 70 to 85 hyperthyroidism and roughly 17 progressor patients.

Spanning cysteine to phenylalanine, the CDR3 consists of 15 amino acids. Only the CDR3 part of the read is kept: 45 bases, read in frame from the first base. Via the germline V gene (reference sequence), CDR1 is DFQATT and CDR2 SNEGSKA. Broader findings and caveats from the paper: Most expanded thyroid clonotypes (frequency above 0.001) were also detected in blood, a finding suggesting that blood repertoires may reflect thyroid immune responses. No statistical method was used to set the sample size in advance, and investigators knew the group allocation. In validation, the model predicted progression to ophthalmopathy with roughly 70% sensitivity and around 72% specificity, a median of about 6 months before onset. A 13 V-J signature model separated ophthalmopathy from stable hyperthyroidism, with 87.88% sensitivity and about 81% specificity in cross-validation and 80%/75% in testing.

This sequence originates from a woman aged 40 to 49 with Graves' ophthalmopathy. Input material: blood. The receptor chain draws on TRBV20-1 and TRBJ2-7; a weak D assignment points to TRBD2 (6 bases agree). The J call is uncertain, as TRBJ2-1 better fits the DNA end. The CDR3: CSATVAVGPSYEQFF. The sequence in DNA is TGCAGTGCTACGGTAGCGGTAGGGCCGAGTTACGAGCAGTTCTTC.